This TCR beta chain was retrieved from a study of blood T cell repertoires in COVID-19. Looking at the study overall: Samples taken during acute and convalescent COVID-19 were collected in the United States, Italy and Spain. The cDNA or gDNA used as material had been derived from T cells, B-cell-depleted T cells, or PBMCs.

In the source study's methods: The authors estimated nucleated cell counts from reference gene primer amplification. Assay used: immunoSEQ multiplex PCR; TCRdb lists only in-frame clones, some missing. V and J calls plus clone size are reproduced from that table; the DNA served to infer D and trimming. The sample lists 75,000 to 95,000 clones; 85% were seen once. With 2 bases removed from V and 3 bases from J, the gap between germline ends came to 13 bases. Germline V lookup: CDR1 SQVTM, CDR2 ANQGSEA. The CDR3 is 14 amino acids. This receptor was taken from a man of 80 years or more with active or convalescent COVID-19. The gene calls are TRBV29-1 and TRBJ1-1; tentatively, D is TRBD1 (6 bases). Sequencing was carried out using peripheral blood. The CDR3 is CSVEWGRRDTEAFF. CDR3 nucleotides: TGCAGCGTTGAATGGGGGCGCCGAGACACTGAAGCTTTCTTT.